This passage covers 14 T cell receptor beta chains from one sample sequenced in a study of T cells in Graves' hyperthyroidism and ophthalmopathy. Amplification yielded TCR beta CDR3 regions, with RNA transcripts as the source. HTBI primers were the set used in a first-round RT-PCR of the TCR CDR3. TCRdb redid the calling of the multiplex PCR reads with MiXCR, one entry per CDR3 protein. The table shows hundreds of thousands of distinct CDR3 sequences, with approximately 44% occurring only once. Sequences were obtained from peripheral blood or thyroid tissue (not recorded which). The receptors come from a woman under 30 with Graves' hyperthyroidism.

This clonotype has ten or more counts. The chain is built from TRBV7-9 and TRBJ1-2; maybe TRBD1 (6 bases). V lost 1 base and J 4 bases, leaving 13 bases between the germline ends. This CDR3 has 15 amino acids. Germline lookup yields CDR1 SEHNR and CDR2 FQNEAQ (reference sequence). In DNA form, the CDR3 reads TGTGCCAGCAGCTTAGACGCAGGGGTGGGCTATGGCTACACCTTC. Protein: CASSLDAGVGYGYTF.

The chain uses TRBV7-2 and TRBJ2-5, with TRBD2 identical over 7 bases. This CDR3 has 14 residues. CDR1 is SGHTA and CDR2 is FQGNSA in the germline V gene. V gave up 5 bases and J gave up 0 bases; unmatched junction bases: 3. The CDR3 protein is CASSRTSDQETQYF. CDR3 DNA: TGTGCCAGCAGCCGTACTAGCGACCAAGAGACCCAGTACTTC. Full variable domain (missing parts from reference TRBV7-2 and TRBJ2-5): GAGVSQSPSNKVTEKGKDVELRCDPISGHTALYWYRQSLGQGLEFLIYFQGNSAPDKSGLPSDRFSAERTGGSVSTLTIQRTQQEDSAVYLCASSRTSDQETQYFGPGTRLLVL.

CDR3 DNA: TGTGCCAGCAGGGGGACAGGGGGCGGAGGCTACACCTTC. Amino acid sequence: CASRGTGGGGYTF. This chain links TRBV7-2 with TRBJ1-2, with TRBD1 identical over 12 bases. CDR1 is SGHTA and CDR2 is FQGNSA in the germline V gene. V was pared by 6 bases and J by 8 bases, with 4 bases of the junction left unmatched. CDR3 length: 13 residues.

The chain couples TRBV11-2 to TRBJ2-3; the match to TRBD2 covers 8 bases. CDR3 length: 14 amino acids. The V and J ends lost 7 bases and 1 base, in that order; junction bases with no gene match: 4. Germline V lookup: CDR1 SGHAT, CDR2 FQNNGV. The chain's CDR3 is CASTPLAGTDTQYF. CDR3 nucleotide sequence: TGTGCCAGCACCCCACTAGCGGGCACAGATACGCAGTATTTT.

To note about this clonotype: At one of its ends the junction is not consistent with the germline gene, which may arise from a read error. The genes are TRBV12-3 or TRBV12-4 and TRBJ1-5; TRBD1 agrees at 8 bases. CDR3 length: 15 amino acids. The CDR3 loop reads CASRLDRGGGQPQHF. The CDR3 DNA reads as TGTGCCAGCAGGTTAGACAGGGGCGGTGGTCAGCCCCAGCATTTT.

This clonotype was seen a few times. The genes are TRBV2 and TRBJ1-2; D possibly corresponds to TRBD1 (5 bases). Trimming cost V 6 bases and J 0 bases, with 14 bases left between them. CDR1 SNHLY and CDR2 FYNNEI come from the germline V gene. This CDR3 region has 15 residues. Here the CDR3 DNA reads TGTGCCAGCAGAGGGGACGGGGTTACTAACTATGGCTACACCTTC. Residues: CASRGDGVTNYGYTF.

The gene calls are TRBV7-9 and TRBJ1-2; D not certain. The CDR3 is 15 amino acids. V was shortened by 1 base and J by 4 bases, with 13 bases between the two germline ends. Germline assignment: CDR1 SEHNR and CDR2 FQNEAQ (reference sequence). The CDR3 DNA reads TGTGCCAGCAGCTTAGTATTTCGCACCACCTATGGCTACACCTTC. It yields the protein CASSLVFRTTYGYTF.

This clonotype was observed a single time. The chain combines TRBV29-1 with TRBJ1-2; unclear D gene. The CDR3 totals 8 residues. Germline V gives CDR1 SQVTM, CDR2 ANQGSEA. V lost 8 bases and J 8 bases, leaving 6 bases between the germline ends. The CDR3 sequence is CSYGGYTF. The CDR3 nucleotides are TGCAGCTATGGGGGCTACACCTTC.

This sequence joins TRBV5-1 and TRBJ2-2, with D tentatively TRBD2 (5 bases). Trimming took off 4 bases at V and 0 bases at J, with 10 bases between the two ends. The CDR3 is 15 amino acids. Germline CDR1 SGHRS, CDR2 YFSETQ. The CDR3 loop reads CASSNGKANTGELFF. The CDR3 DNA reads as TGCGCCAGCAGCAACGGGAAAGCGAACACCGGGGAGCTGTTTTTT.

This clonotype was observed a handful of times. In DNA form, the CDR3 reads TGTGCCAGCAGCTGGGCGGGGGCGCGAAGTCAGCCCCAGCATTTT. Residues: CASSWAGARSQPQHF. The chain uses TRBV7-3 and TRBJ1-5; D possibly corresponds to TRBD1 (6 bases). Germline CDR1 and CDR2: SGHTA and FQGTGA. Trimming took off 4 bases at V and 6 bases at J, with 16 bases between the two ends. CDR3 length: 15 residues.

Of note for this clonotype: An end of the junction does not agree with germline; a read error may underlie this. The chain recombines TRBV29-1 with TRBJ1-2; maybe TRBD1 (6 bases). The V gene's germline CDR1 is SQVTM and CDR2 ANQGSEA. This CDR3 contains 12 residues. The CDR3 bases are TGCAGAGTTGTAGGGGGGAGGTATGGCTACACCTTC. Amino acid sequence: CRVVGGRYGYTF.

This clonotype was observed once. The rearrangement uses TRBV29-1 and TRBJ2-7; 10 bases match TRBD2. J lost 6 bases, V lost 4 bases, and 6 bases had no gene match. The germline gives CDR1 SQVTM, CDR2 ANQGSEA. The length of the CDR3 is 13 residues. CDR3 DNA: TGCAGCGTTGGGTGGGCTAGCGGGAGCGAGCAGTACTTC. Its translation is CSVGWASGSEQYF.

This clonotype has at least ten counts. The chain is built from TRBV7-2 and TRBJ2-7; D not resolved. Trimming removed 5 bases from V and 2 bases from J, with 10 bases in between. From germline, CDR1 is SGHTA and CDR2 FQGNSA. This CDR3 region has 13 residues. The CDR3 nucleotides read TGTGCCAGCAGCCATGGCGAGGCCTACGAGCAGTACTTC. Amino acid sequence: CASSHGEAYEQYF.

This chain connects TRBV14 to TRBJ1-6; D perhaps matches TRBD1 (6 bases). From germline, CDR1 is SGHDN and CDR2 FVKESK. V was cut by 4 bases and J by 12 bases, with 19 bases left in between. The CDR3 spans 15 residues. CDR3 DNA sequence: TGTGCCAGCAGCCGTGCCTGGGGGCTGGGTAGACCCCTCCACTTT. This codes for CASSRAWGLGRPLHF. Supplemented by reference TRBV14 and TRBJ1-6, the full variable domain reads EAGVTQFPSHSVIEKGQTVTLRCDPISGHDNLYWYRRVMGKEIKFLLHFVKESKQDESGMPNNRFLAERTGGTYSTLKVQPAELEDSGVYFCASSRAWGLGRPLHFGNGTRLTVT.